A single sample gave rise to the 4 T cell receptor beta chains below, sequenced in a study of identical twins (dated by TCRdb to 2016 to 2017). Receptor libraries were prepared by 5' RACE. TCRdb lists the instrument as Illumina HiSeq 2000. Starting from the raw public reads, TCRdb applied fastp trimming at Q25, assembled clones with MiXCR and retained in-frame beta chains. Rows are combined by CDR3 protein, so each entry shows the most common genes and DNA. This sample holds approximately 690,000 distinct CDR3 sequences; 5.5% to 6.5% were observed only once. Around 2% of the sample is taken by the ten largest. The specimen was naive T cells sorted from blood. The cell subset or site label of this sample denotes: cells isolated with a human naive T-cell isolation kit. These receptors all stem from a young man in good health.

Only a few counts were recorded for this clonotype. This chain joins TRBV3-1 and TRBJ1-4, with no clear D. Trimming stripped 5 bases from V and 2 bases from J, with 15 bases between. This CDR3 has 16 amino acids. Germline CDR1 LGHDT, CDR2 YNNKEL (reference sequence). The CDR3 reads CASSGRTRGTNEKLFF. The CDR3, as DNA: TGTGCCAGCAGCGGACGAACAAGAGGCACTAATGAAAAACTGTTTTTT. The entire variable domain, with the rest obtained from reference TRBV3-1 and TRBJ1-4, is as follows: DTAVSQTPKYLVTQMGNDKSIKCEQNLGHDTMYWYKQDSKKFLKIMFSYNNKELIINETVPNRFSPKSPDKAHLNLHINSLELGDSAVYFCASSGRTRGTNEKLFFGSGTQLSVL.

The chain has TRBV7-8 and TRBJ2-1, with 14 nucleotides matching TRBD2. This CDR3 is built from 18 residues. Trimming removed 4 bases from V and 5 bases from J; junction bases left unmatched: 10. Germline V gene sequence: CDR1 SGHVS, CDR2 FQNEAQ. CDR3 coding DNA: TGTGCCAGCAGCTCCAAACCGGGACTAGCGGGGGAAAACAATGAGCAGTTCTTC. As protein: CASSSKPGLAGENNEQFF.

The V and J genes are TRBV12-3 or TRBV12-4 and TRBJ2-1, with 8 nucleotides matching TRBD1. This CDR3 contains 16 residues. V was pared by 4 bases and J by 8 bases, with 13 bases of the junction left unmatched. The CDR3 sequence is CASSSWTRTGWDEQFF. The DNA of the CDR3 is TGTGCCAGCAGTTCCTGGACCCGGACAGGGTGGGATGAGCAGTTCTTC.

Only a few counts were recorded for this clonotype. The chain is built from TRBV27 and TRBJ2-7; TRBD1 agrees at 8 bases. The CDR3 sequence is 15 residues long. After removal of 0 bases from V and 3 bases from J, the junction contained 4 bases not matched to a gene. Germline lookup yields CDR1 MNHEY and CDR2 SMNVEV (reference sequence). CDR3 in amino acids: CASSLSPTGDYEQYV. CDR3 coding DNA: TGTGCCAGCAGTTTATCGCCGACAGGGGACTACGAGCAGTACGTC.